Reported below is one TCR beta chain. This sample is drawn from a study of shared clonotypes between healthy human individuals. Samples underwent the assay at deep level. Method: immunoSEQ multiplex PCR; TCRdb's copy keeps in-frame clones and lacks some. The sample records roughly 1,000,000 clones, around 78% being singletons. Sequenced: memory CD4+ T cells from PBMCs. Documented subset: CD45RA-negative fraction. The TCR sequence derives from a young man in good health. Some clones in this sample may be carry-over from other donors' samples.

CDR3 region: CASSLFGTGIGGQYF. DNA of the CDR3: TGTGCCAGCAGTTTATTTGGGACAGGTATAGGCGGGCAGTACTTC. The chain joins TRBV28 to TRBJ2-7; 8 bases agree with TRBD1. CDR3 length: 15 amino acids. The ends lost 1 base at V and 9 bases at J; junction bases unmatched: 11. Germline CDR1 MDHEN, CDR2 SYDVKM.